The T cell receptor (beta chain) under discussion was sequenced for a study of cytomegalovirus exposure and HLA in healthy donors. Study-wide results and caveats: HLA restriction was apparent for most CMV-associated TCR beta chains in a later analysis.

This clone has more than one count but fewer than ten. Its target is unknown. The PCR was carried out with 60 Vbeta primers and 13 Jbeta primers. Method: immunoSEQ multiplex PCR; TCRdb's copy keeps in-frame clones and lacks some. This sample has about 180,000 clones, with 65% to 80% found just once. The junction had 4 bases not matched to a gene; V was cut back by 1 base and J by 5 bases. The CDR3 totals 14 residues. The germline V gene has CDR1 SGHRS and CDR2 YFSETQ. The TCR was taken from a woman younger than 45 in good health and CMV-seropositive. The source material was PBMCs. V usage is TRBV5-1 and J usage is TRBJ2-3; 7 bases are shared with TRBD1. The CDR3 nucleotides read TGCGCCAGCAGCTTGCAGGGGGAAAGAGATACGCAGTATTTT. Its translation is CASSLQGERDTQYF.